This TCR beta chain was sequenced during a study of control samples from healthy donors and cancer patients. The assay was immunoSEQ multiplex PCR, and TCRdb's table has in-frame clones only and misses some. The table lists 95,000 to 150,000 clones, roughly 84% of them singletons. There are 13 residues in the CDR3. The germline V gene encodes CDR1 KGHSH and CDR2 LQKENI. V was shortened by 3 bases and J by 5 bases, with 8 bases between the two germline ends. The sequence was obtained from a man aged 18 to 30 in good health. V is TRBV18 and J is TRBJ2-1; D ambiguous. The source material was blood. The CDR3, as DNA: TGTGCCAGCTCACCGGGCCCCCACAATGAGCAGTTCTTC. Translation: CASSPGPHNEQFF. Combining the CDR3 with reference TRBV18 and TRBJ2-1 gives the whole variable domain NAGVMQNPRHLVRRRGQEARLRCSPMKGHSHVYWYRQLPEEGLKFMVYLQKENIIDESGMPKERFSAEFPKEGPSILRIQQVVRGDSAAYFCASSPGPHNEQFFGPGTRLTVL.